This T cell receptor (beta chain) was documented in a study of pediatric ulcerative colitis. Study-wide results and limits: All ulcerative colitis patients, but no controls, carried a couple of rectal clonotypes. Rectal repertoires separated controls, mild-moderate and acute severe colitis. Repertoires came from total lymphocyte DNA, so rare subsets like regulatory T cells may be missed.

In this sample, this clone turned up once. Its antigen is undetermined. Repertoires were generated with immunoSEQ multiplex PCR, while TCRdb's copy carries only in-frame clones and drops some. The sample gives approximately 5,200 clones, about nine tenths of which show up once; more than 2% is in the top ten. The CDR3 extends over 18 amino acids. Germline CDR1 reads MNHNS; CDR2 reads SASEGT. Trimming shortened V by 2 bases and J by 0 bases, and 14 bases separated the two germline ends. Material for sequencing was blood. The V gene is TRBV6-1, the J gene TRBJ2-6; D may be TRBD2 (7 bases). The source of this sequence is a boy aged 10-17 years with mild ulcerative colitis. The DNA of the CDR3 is TGTGCCAGCAGTGAAAAACGGGGGGCCACCTCTGGGGCCAACGTCCTGACTTTC. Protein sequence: CASSEKRGATSGANVLTF.